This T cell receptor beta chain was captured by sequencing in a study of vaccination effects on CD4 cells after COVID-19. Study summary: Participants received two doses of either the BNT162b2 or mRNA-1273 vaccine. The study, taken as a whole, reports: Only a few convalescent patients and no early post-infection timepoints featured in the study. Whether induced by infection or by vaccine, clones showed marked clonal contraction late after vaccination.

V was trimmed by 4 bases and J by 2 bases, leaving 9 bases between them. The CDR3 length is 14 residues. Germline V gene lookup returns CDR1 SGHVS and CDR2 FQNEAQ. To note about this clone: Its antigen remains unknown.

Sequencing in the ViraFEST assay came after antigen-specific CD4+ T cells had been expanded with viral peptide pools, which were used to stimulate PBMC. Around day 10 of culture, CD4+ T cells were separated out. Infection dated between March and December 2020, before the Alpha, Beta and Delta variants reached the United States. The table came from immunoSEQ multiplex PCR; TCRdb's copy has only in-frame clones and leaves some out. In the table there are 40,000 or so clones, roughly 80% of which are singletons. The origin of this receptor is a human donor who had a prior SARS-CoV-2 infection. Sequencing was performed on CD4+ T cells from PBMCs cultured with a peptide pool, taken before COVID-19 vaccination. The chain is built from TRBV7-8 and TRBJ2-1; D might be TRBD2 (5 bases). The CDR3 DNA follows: TGTGCCAGCAGCTCCCGGGGTCCCTACAATGAGCAGTTCTTC. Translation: CASSSRGPYNEQFF.